A single T cell receptor beta chain is shown here with its context. Other DNA sequences of this sample code for an identical CDR3. Here immunoSEQ multiplex PCR was the method, and the copy in TCRdb shows in-frame clones only, minus some. The repertoire holds over 150,000 clones, with about 88% as singletons. The data originate from a study of blood T cell repertoires in COVID-19. Background on the study: The cDNA or gDNA used as material had been derived from T cells, B-cell-depleted T cells, or PBMCs.

Sequences were obtained from peripheral blood. This sequence originates from a woman aged 60-70 years with COVID-19, enrolled during active disease.

CDR3 in amino acids: CASSRQVDQPQHF. CDR3 coding DNA: TGTGCCAGTAGTCGACAGGTAGATCAGCCCCAGCATTTT. This sequence joins TRBV19 and TRBJ1-5; a possible D gene is TRBD1 (6 bases). Germline V gene sequence: CDR1 LNHDA, CDR2 SQIVND (reference sequence). V lost 5 bases and J 5 bases, leaving 10 bases between the germline ends. This CDR3 comprises 13 residues.